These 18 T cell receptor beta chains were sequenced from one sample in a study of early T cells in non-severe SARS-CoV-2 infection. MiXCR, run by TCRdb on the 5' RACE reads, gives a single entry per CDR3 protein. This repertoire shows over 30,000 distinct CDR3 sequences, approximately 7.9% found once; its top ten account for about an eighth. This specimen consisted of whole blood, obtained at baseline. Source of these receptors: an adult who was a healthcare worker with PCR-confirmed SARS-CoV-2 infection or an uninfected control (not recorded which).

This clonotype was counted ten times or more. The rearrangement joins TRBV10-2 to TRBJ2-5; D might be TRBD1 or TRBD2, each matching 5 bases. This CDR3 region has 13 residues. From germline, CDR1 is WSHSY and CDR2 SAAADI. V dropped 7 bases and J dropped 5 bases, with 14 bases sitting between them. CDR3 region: CASTRDRMETQYF. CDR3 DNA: TGCGCCAGCACCCGGGACCGTATGGAGACCCAGTACTTC.

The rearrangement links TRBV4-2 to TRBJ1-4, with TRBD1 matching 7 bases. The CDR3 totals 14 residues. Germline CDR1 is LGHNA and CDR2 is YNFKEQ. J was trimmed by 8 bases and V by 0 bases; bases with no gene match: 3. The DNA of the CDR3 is TGTGCCAGCAGCCAAGAGACAGGGCCAGAAAAACTGTTTTTT. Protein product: CASSQETGPEKLFF.

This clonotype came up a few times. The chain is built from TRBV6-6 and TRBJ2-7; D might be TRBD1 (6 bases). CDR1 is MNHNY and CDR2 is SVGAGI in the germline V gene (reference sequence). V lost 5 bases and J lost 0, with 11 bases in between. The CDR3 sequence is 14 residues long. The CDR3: CASSEDSLSYEQYF. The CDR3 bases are TGTGCCAGCAGTGAGGACAGCCTCTCCTACGAGCAGTACTTC.

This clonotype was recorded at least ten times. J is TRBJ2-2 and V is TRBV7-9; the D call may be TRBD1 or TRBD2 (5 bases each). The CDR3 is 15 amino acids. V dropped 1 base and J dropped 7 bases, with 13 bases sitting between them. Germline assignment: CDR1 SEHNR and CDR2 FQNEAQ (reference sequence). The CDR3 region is CASSLGDHDVGELFF. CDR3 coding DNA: TGTGCCAGCAGCTTAGGGGACCATGACGTCGGGGAGCTGTTTTTT.

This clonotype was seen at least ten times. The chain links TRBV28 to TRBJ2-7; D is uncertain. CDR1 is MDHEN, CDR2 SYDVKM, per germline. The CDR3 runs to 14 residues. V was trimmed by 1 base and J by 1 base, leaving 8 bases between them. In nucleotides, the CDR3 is TGTGCCAGCAGTTTATCGGGCAGGTCCTACGAGCAGTACTTC. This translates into CASSLSGRSYEQYF.

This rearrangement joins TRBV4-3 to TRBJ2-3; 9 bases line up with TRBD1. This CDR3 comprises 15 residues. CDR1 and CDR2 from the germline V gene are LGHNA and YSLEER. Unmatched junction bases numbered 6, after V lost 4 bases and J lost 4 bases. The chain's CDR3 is CASSLRDRVADTQYF. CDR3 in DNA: TGCGCCAGCAGCCTACGGGACAGGGTTGCAGATACGCAGTATTTT.

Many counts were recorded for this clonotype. CDR3 nucleotides: TGTGCCATCAGTGAGGTAAACAGCAATTCACCCCTCCACTTT. This translates into CAISEVNSNSPLHF. The V call is TRBV10-3, the J call TRBJ1-6, with D uncertain. V was shortened by 2 bases and J by 7 bases, with 9 bases between the two germline ends. Germline CDR1 is ENHRY and CDR2 is SYGVKD. The CDR3 spans 14 residues.

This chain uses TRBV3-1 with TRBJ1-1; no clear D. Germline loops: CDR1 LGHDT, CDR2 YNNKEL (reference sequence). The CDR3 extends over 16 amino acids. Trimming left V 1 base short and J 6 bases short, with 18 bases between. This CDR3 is CASSQARVINGAEAFF. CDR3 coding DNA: TGTGCCAGCAGCCAAGCAAGGGTAATAAATGGGGCTGAAGCTTTCTTT.

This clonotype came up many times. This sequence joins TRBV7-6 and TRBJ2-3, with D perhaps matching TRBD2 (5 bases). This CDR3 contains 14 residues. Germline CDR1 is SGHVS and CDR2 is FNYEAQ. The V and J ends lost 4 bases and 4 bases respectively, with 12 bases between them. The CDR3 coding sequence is TGTGCCAGCAGCTCCGGACTCCCCCCAGATACGCAGTATTTT. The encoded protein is CASSSGLPPDTQYF.

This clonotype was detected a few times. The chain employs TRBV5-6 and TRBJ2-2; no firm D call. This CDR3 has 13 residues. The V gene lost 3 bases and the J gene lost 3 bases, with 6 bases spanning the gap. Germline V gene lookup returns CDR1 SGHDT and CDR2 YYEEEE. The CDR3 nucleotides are TGTGCCAGCAGCTGGGCAGACACCGGGGAGCTGTTTTTT. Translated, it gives CASSWADTGELFF. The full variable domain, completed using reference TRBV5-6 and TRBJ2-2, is DAGVTQSPTHLIKTRGQQVTLRCSPKSGHDTVSWYQQALGQGPQFIFQYYEEEERQRGNFPDRFSGHQFPNYSSELNVNALLLGDSALYLCASSWADTGELFFGEGSRLTVL.

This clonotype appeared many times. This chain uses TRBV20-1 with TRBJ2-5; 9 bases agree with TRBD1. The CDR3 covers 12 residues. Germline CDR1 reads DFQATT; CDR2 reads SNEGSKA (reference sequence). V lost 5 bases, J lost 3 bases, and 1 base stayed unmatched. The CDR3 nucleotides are TGCAGTGCTGGGACAGGGAAAGAGACCCAGTACTTC. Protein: CSAGTGKETQYF.

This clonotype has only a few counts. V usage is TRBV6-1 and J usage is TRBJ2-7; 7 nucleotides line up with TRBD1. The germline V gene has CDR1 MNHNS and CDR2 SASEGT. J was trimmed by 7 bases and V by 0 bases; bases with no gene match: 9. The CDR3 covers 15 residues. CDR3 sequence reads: CASSEAPGTVGEQYF. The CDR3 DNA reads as TGTGCCAGCAGTGAAGCCCCAGGGACAGTAGGGGAGCAGTACTTC.

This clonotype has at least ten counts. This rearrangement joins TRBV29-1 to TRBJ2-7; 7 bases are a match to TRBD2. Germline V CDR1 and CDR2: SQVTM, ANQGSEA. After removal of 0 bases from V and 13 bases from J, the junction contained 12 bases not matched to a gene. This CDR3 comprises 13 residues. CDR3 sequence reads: CSVEEREGLERYF. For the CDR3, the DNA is TGCAGCGTTGAAGAGAGGGAGGGCTTGGAGCGATACTTC.

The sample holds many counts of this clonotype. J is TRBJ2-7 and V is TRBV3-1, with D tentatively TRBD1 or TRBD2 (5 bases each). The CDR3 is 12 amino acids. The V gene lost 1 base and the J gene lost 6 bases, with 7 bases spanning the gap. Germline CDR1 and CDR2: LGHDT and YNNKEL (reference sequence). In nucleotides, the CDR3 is TGTGCCAGCAGCCAAGGGGGGAGCGAGCAGTACTTC. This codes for CASSQGGSEQYF.

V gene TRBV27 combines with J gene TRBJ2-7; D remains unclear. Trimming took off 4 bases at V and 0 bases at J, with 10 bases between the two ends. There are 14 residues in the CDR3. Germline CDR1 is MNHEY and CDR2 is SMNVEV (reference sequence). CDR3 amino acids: CASSSPADSYEQYF. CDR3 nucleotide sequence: TGTGCCAGCAGTTCCCCGGCAGACTCCTACGAGCAGTACTTC.

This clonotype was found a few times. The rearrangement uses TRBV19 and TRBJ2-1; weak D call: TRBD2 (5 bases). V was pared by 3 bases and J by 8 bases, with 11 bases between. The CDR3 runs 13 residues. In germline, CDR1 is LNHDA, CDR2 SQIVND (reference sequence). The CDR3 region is CASSIMVGDEQFF. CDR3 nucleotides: TGTGCCAGTAGTATTATGGTCGGGGATGAGCAGTTCTTC.

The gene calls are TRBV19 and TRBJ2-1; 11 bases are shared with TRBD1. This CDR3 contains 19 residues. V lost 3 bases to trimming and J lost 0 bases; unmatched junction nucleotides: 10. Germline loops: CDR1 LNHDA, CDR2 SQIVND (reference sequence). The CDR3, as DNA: TGTGCCAGTAGTATTCGAGGACAGGGGGCAATTAGCTCCTACAATGAGCAGTTCTTC. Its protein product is CASSIRGQGAISSYNEQFF.

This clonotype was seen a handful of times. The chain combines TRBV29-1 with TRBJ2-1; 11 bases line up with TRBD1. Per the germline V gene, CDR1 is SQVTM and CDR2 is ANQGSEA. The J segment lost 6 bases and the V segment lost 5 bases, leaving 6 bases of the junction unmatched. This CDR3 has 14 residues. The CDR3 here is CSVLGQGAGNEQFF. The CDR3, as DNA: TGCAGCGTTTTAGGACAGGGGGCTGGCAATGAGCAGTTCTTC.